This T cell receptor (beta chain) was obtained from a study of blood T cell repertoires in COVID-19. Study information: Sites in the United States, Italy and Spain provided acute and convalescent COVID-19 samples. The cDNA or gDNA used as material had been derived from T cells, B-cell-depleted T cells, or PBMCs.

Per the authors' pipeline: From reference gene primer amplification, estimates of nucleated cell counts were derived. This table comes from immunoSEQ multiplex PCR, and its TCRdb copy is limited to in-frame clones, with some not included. For V, J and clone size, that table is used; D and trimming come from the DNA. The sample records about 190,000 clones, around nine tenths being singletons. This TCR derives from a man in his forties or fifties with acute or convalescent COVID-19. The sample was peripheral blood.

This CDR3 reads CASSPDKNYGYTF. Here the CDR3 DNA reads TGTGCCAGCTCACCGGACAAAAACTATGGCTACACCTTC. J is TRBJ1-2 and V is TRBV18; perhaps TRBD1 as D (5 bases). CDR1 and CDR2 from the germline V gene are KGHSH and LQKENI. The CDR3 runs 13 residues. Trimming took off 3 bases at V and 2 bases at J, with 7 bases between the two ends.